The next 14 T cell receptor beta chains were all read from a single sample in a study of blood T cell repertoires in COVID-19. Profiled with immunoSEQ multiplex PCR; TCRdb holds only in-frame clones, not every one. Here the sample spans over 200,000 clones, roughly 91% being singletons. What was sequenced was PBMCs or T cells enriched from blood (not recorded which). Every receptor here comes from a man aged 35-49 years who had recovered from COVID-19.

The J gene is TRBJ2-2, the V gene TRBV27; D may be TRBD1 (6 bases). Germline assignment: CDR1 MNHEY and CDR2 SMNVEV (reference sequence). The CDR3 consists of 16 residues. Trimming stripped 5 bases from V and 4 bases from J, with 17 bases between. CDR3 residues: CASSVVTGILTGELFF. The CDR3 nucleotides are TGTGCCAGCAGTGTCGTAACAGGGATCCTCACCGGGGAGCTGTTTTTT.

The CDR3 DNA is TGTGCCAGCAGCTTGGACGGGGTTGGAAACACCATATATTTT. The encoded protein is CASSLDGVGNTIYF. The chain uses TRBV5-6 and TRBJ1-3; no firm D call. Germline CDR1 reads SGHDT; CDR2 reads YYEEEE. The CDR3 covers 14 residues. V was clipped by 0 bases and J by 3 bases, with 7 bases between them.

V gene TRBV19 combines with J gene TRBJ2-4; 7 bases are a match to TRBD1. The J segment lost 0 bases and the V segment lost 5 bases, leaving 13 bases of the junction unmatched. Germline lookup yields CDR1 LNHDA and CDR2 SQIVND (reference sequence). The CDR3 has 18 amino acids. The CDR3 reads CASSFPREGALAKNIQYF. CDR3 nucleotide sequence: TGTGCCAGTAGTTTCCCCCGCGAGGGGGCGTTAGCCAAAAACATTCAGTACTTC.

This chain connects TRBV27 to TRBJ2-1; 11 bases fit TRBD2. Germline lookup yields CDR1 MNHEY and CDR2 SMNVEV (reference sequence). This CDR3 contains 17 residues. After removal of 5 bases from V and 2 bases from J, the junction contained 8 bases not matched to a gene. The CDR3 region has the DNA TGTGCCAGCAGTCCCCGGACTAGCGGGCGGACCTACAATGAGCAGTTCTTC. It is translated as CASSPRTSGRTYNEQFF.

V gene TRBV11-1 combines with J gene TRBJ2-5, with 7 positions matching TRBD1. V shed 4 bases, J shed 0 bases, and the junction held 5 bases outside the gene matches. This CDR3 region has 15 residues. In germline, CDR1 is SGHAT, CDR2 FQDESV (reference sequence). The CDR3 loop reads CASSSGQENQETQYF. The DNA for the CDR3 is TGTGCCAGCAGCTCTGGACAGGAGAACCAAGAGACCCAGTACTTC.

This clone was found once. The chain recombines TRBV15 with TRBJ2-1; D perhaps matches TRBD2 (5 bases). V dropped 4 bases and J dropped 4 bases, with 8 bases sitting between them. The CDR3 covers 13 residues. The germline V gene has CDR1 LNHNV and CDR2 YYDKDF (reference sequence). CDR3 in amino acids: CATSKRGYNEQFF. The CDR3 DNA follows: TGTGCCACCAGCAAACGGGGTTACAATGAGCAGTTCTTC. The variable domain in full, with the rest retrieved from reference TRBV15 and TRBJ2-1, is DAMVIQNPRYQVTQFGKPVTLSCSQTLNHNVMYWYQQKSSQAPKLLFHYYDKDFNNEADTPDNFQSRRPNTSFCFLDIRSPGLGDTAMYLCATSKRGYNEQFFGPGTRLTVL.

This rearrangement joins TRBV2 to TRBJ2-7, with TRBD2 identical over 8 bases. The CDR3 extends over 15 amino acids. Germline lookup yields CDR1 SNHLY and CDR2 FYNNEI. V gave up 4 bases and J gave up 2 bases; unmatched junction bases: 7. This CDR3 reads CASSAASGSPYEQYF. For the CDR3, the DNA is TGTGCCAGCAGTGCGGCTAGCGGGTCACCCTACGAGCAGTACTTC.

This clone appeared many times. V usage is TRBV7-2 and J usage is TRBJ2-3, with 13 bases fitting TRBD2. Germline CDR1 SGHTA, CDR2 FQGNSA. CDR3 length equals 15 residues. V lost 5 bases and J lost 4; bases outside the gene matches: 3. The CDR3 region has the DNA TGTGCCAGCAGCCCTACTAGCGGGAGGGCAGATACGCAGTATTTT. Its protein product is CASSPTSGRADTQYF.

V gene TRBV2 combines with J gene TRBJ1-4, with 7 bases matching TRBD1. Per germline, CDR1 SNHLY and CDR2 FYNNEI. The CDR3 is 14 residues long. Losses at the gene ends were 5 bases for V and 5 bases for J; bases not matched to a gene: 5. CDR3 in amino acids: CASSYRGQNEKLFF. CDR3 nucleotide sequence: TGTGCCAGCAGTTACAGGGGTCAGAATGAAAAACTGTTTTTT. The full variable domain, with the rest looked up from reference TRBV2 and TRBJ1-4, is EPEVTQTPSHQVTQMGQEVILRCVPISNHLYFYWYRQILGQKVEFLVSFYNNEISEKSEIFDDQFSVERPDGSNFTLKIRSTKLEDSAMYFCASSYRGQNEKLFFGSGTQLSVL.

V is TRBV5-6 and J is TRBJ2-7; 7 bases are a match to TRBD1. This CDR3 is 15 amino acids long. With 2 bases clipped from V and 1 base from J, the junction kept 6 bases outside the gene matches. CDR1 and CDR2 (germline): SGHDT, YYEEEE. The CDR3 sequence is CASSLGQVRSYEQYF. Written as DNA, the CDR3 is TGTGCCAGCAGCTTAGGACAGGTCCGGTCCTACGAGCAGTACTTC.

The V gene is TRBV19, the J gene TRBJ1-1, with D tentatively TRBD1 (6 bases). This CDR3 is built from 15 residues. V dropped 5 bases and J dropped 1 base, with 14 bases sitting between them. The germline V gene encodes CDR1 LNHDA and CDR2 SQIVND (reference sequence). CDR3: CASSPRGRPNTEAFF. CDR3 DNA sequence: TGTGCCAGTAGTCCCAGGGGAAGACCGAACACTGAAGCTTTCTTT.

This clone came up a few times. The chain combines TRBV12-3 or TRBV12-4 with TRBJ2-1, with 7 bases aligning to TRBD2. V lost 6 bases, J lost 7 bases, and 3 bases stayed unmatched. The CDR3 extends over 12 amino acids. The CDR3 DNA sequence: TGTGCCAGCAGAGTGGGACTAAATGAGCAGTTCTTC. This sequence encodes CASRVGLNEQFF.

V and J are TRBV19 and TRBJ1-2; D is undetermined. The ends were cut back, 4 bases at V and 0 bases at J, with 15 bases in the middle. The CDR3 extends over 16 amino acids. Per germline, CDR1 LNHDA and CDR2 SQIVND (reference sequence). CDR3 DNA: TGTGCCAGTAGTAGGGCAGCAAACGCCCCTAACTATGGCTACACCTTC. This gives the protein CASSRAANAPNYGYTF.

The chain employs TRBV7-9 and TRBJ2-3, with D possibly matching TRBD2 (6 bases). CDR3 length equals 17 residues. In germline, CDR1 is SEHNR, CDR2 FQNEAQ (reference sequence). Trimming shortened V by 1 base and J by 3 bases, and 17 bases separated the two germline ends. The chain's CDR3 is CASSLGLAGRSTDTQYF. As DNA, the CDR3 is TGTGCCAGCAGCTTAGGTTTGGCGGGAAGGAGTACAGATACGCAGTATTTT.